The sequence of this TCR beta chain was determined in a study of metastatic and nonmetastatic thyroid tumors. This CDR3 comprises 15 residues. V was trimmed by 1 base and J by 0 bases, leaving 8 bases between them. CDR1 is ENHRY, CDR2 SYGVKD, per germline. The entire patient cohort was treatment-naive prior to thyroid surgery. With MiXCR, TCRdb reprocessed the PCR reads. The data show about 69,000 clones, 14% seen once. This clone was found many times. Specimen: blood. V usage is TRBV10-3 and J usage is TRBJ2-3; a possible D gene is TRBD2 (5 bases). This clonotype originated in a male donor with papillary thyroid cancer or a benign thyroid nodule (not recorded which). Some clones in this sample may be carry-over from other donors' samples. This CDR3 is CAISEYASSTDTQYF. The CDR3 nucleotides read TGTGCCATCAGTGAGTACGCTAGCAGCACAGATACGCAGTATTTT.